The clone carrying this TCR beta chain was seen a few times. The germline V gene has CDR1 SGHRS and CDR2 YFSETQ. The CDR3 is 15 amino acids. Losses at the gene ends were 4 bases for V and 2 bases for J; bases not matched to a gene: 6. The data stem from a study of beta chain features in type 1 diabetes. Every isolated RNA sample was fully reverse transcribed, so sequencing captured expressed TCRB transcripts. Profiling relied on immunoSEQ multiplex PCR, and the TCRdb table lists in-frame clones only, not all of them. The sample consists of approximately 160,000 clones, 7.5% to 10% of them appearing once.

The V gene is TRBV5-1, the J gene TRBJ1-5, with TRBD1 matching 7 bases. The specimen was central memory CD4+ T cells from blood. The TCR comes from a man aged 18 to 30 in good health. CDR3 in amino acids: CASSSTGEGNQPQHF. The CDR3 nucleotides are TGCGCCAGCAGCAGTACAGGGGAAGGCAATCAGCCCCAGCATTTT.